This TCR beta chain was sequenced for a study of CD8 T cells in Susac syndrome. This CDR3 spans 13 amino acids. The V end lost 2 bases, the J end lost 3 bases, and 9 bases lay between the germline ends. Germline assignment: CDR1 DFQATT and CDR2 SNEGSKA (reference sequence). Note on this clonotype: Its antigen is not identified.

General observations from the study: Susac-specific public clones in total CD8+ repertoires numbered some 16; in CD8+ TEMRA repertoires, they numbered 5 or 6.

RNA was extracted with the RNeasy kit, and a quantity of roughly 0.45 to 1 ug was reverse transcribed using random hexamers. TCRdb reprocessed the immunoSEQ multiplex PCR reads with MiXCR, giving one entry per CDR3 protein. The sample includes about 110,000 distinct CDR3 sequences, roughly 95% of them seen just once. Sequenced sample: CD8+ T cells from PBMCs. This sequence was found in a human donor with Susac syndrome. The chain recombines TRBV20-1 with TRBJ2-3; a weak D match, TRBD1 (5 bases). CDR3: CSARQGRTDTQYF. The CDR3 DNA sequence: TGCAGTGCTAGACAGGGTAGGACAGATACGCAGTATTTT.